This TCR beta chain is drawn from a study of T-cell reconstitution after alpha-beta-depleted transplantation in children. Regarding the study as a whole: Surviving recipient cells, namely T cells and thymic progenitors, were the source of high day-60 TCRbeta diversity in some patients. In patients about two months after transplant, alpha-beta T cells reportedly arose from several hundred expanded graft clones. At one year after transplant, newly produced T cells mostly accounted for T-cell counts and diversity.

The CDR3 has 16 amino acids. Germline V gives CDR1 DFQATT, CDR2 SNEGSKA (reference sequence). J lost 8 bases, V lost 1 base, and 9 bases had no gene match. This clonotype was seen a handful of times. Antigen specificity is unknown. Unique molecular identifiers were incorporated during preparation of the TCRbeta library. MiXCR, run by TCRdb on the PCR reads, gives a single entry per CDR3 protein. The data contain roughly 790,000 distinct CDR3 sequences, around 15% of them seen just once; the ten biggest clones take up around 5%. The rearrangement links TRBV20-1 to TRBJ2-1; 12 bases fit TRBD2. The input for sequencing was PBMCs, mostly from graft donor cells, taken 360 days after TCRalphabeta/CD19-depleted stem cell transplant. This sequence originates from a male patient aged 10-17 years who had a stem cell transplant for acute lymphoblastic leukemia, so the T cells may come from the graft donor. The CDR3 sequence is CSARGVQLAGGYEQFF. CDR3 nucleotides: TGCAGTGCTAGAGGAGTGCAGCTAGCGGGAGGGTATGAGCAGTTCTTC.